Here is one TCR beta chain with its context. The CDR3 runs 23 residues. Trimming at V came to 4 bases and at J to 1 base, leaving 22 bases not matched to a gene. Germline V CDR1 and CDR2: MDHEN, SYDVKM. The data were taken from a study of response to subunit inactivated influenza vaccine. TCRdb reprocessed the RT-PCR reads with MiXCR, giving one entry per CDR3 protein. The repertoire has about 500,000 distinct CDR3 sequences, 15% to 20% of them found once; the top ten carry 2.5% to 3.5%. This chain connects TRBV28 to TRBJ2-2, with TRBD2 matching 12 bases. The clonotype was recovered from a man aged 50 to 75 who received an inactivated influenza vaccine. The sample consisted of CD4+ T cells sorted from PBMCs, taken 23 months after vaccination. The CDR3 reads CASSSPLGGGTSGRKWNTGELFF. CDR3 nucleotide sequence: TGTGCCAGCAGTTCCCCCTTAGGAGGAGGAACTAGCGGGAGGAAGTGGAACACCGGGGAGCTGTTTTTT. The full variable domain, in which reference TRBV28 and TRBJ2-2 provide the parts outside the CDR3, is DVKVTQSSRYLVKRTGEKVFLECVQDMDHENMFWYRQDPGLGLRLIYFSYDVKMKEKGDIPEGYSVSREKKERFSLILESASTNQTSMYLCASSSPLGGGTSGRKWNTGELFFGEGSRLTVL.